Presented here are 5 T cell receptor beta chains from one specimen sequenced in a study of blood T cell repertoires in COVID-19. The method was immunoSEQ multiplex PCR; TCRdb's version includes in-frame clones alone and lacks a portion of them. The sample includes 220,000 or so clones, roughly nine tenths of them seen just once. The specimen sequenced was peripheral blood. The receptors stem from a man in his sixties who had recovered from COVID-19.

The chain joins TRBV6-5 to TRBJ1-1, with 7 bases aligning to TRBD1. The J segment lost 6 bases and the V segment lost 6 bases, leaving 7 bases of the junction unmatched. Looked up from germline, CDR1 is MNHEY and CDR2 is SVGAGI. The CDR3 contains 13 residues. CDR3 DNA sequence: TGTGCCAGCAGCAAGGGGGCTCCACCTGAAGCTTTCTTT. Translated, it gives CASSKGAPPEAFF.

The chain employs TRBV7-9 and TRBJ1-5; no reliable D call. Trimming shortened V by 0 bases and J by 2 bases, and 11 bases separated the two germline ends. The CDR3 sequence is 16 residues long. Germline V gene sequence: CDR1 SEHNR, CDR2 FQNEAQ (reference sequence). The CDR3 spells CASSLALGKGNQPQHF. The CDR3 DNA is TGTGCCAGCAGCTTAGCGCTAGGTAAGGGCAATCAGCCCCAGCATTTT. Full variable domain (remainder filled in from reference TRBV7-9 and TRBJ1-5): DTGVSQNPRHKITKRGQNVTFRCDPISEHNRLYWYRQTLGQGPEFLTYFQNEAQLEKSRLLSDRFSAERPKGSFSTLEIQRTEQGDSAMYLCASSLALGKGNQPQHFGDGTRLSIL.

The DNA of the CDR3 is TGCAGTGCTAGTACATCACATAGCAATCAGCCCCAGCATTTT. This codes for CSASTSHSNQPQHF. This chain uses TRBV20-1 with TRBJ1-5; unclear D gene. The V end was cut by 3 bases, the J end by 0 bases, with 9 bases between. CDR3 length: 14 residues. The germline gives CDR1 DFQATT, CDR2 SNEGSKA (reference sequence).

This rearrangement joins TRBV5-1 to TRBJ1-5; D remains ambiguous. Between the trimmed V and J ends, which lost 0 bases and 0 bases, there was a span of 7 bases. The CDR3 is 15 residues long. Germline V gene data show CDR1 as SGHRS and CDR2 as YFSETQ. CDR3 nucleotide sequence: TGCGCCAGCAGCTTGGACGGGTCTAGCAATCAGCCCCAGCATTTT. Protein product: CASSLDGSSNQPQHF.

The rearrangement uses TRBV3-1 (or the pseudogene TRBV3-2) and TRBJ2-7; TRBD1 agrees at 8 bases. J gave up 2 bases and V 4 bases, and 7 bases lay outside the gene matches. The CDR3 runs 15 residues. CDR1 LGHDT and CDR2 YNNKEL come from the germline V gene (reference sequence). The CDR3 DNA reads TGTGCCAGCAGCCCAACAGGGGGGACGACCTACGAGCAGTACTTC. Its protein product is CASSPTGGTTYEQYF.